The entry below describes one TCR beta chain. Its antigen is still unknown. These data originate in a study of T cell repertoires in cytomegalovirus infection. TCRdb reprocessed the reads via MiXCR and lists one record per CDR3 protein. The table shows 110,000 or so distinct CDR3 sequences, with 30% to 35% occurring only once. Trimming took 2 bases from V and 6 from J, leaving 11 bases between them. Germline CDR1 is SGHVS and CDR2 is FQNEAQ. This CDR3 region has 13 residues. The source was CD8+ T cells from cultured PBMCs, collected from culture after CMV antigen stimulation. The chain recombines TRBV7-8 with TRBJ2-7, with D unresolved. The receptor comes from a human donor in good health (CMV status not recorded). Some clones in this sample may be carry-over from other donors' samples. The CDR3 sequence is CASSLTPSGEQYF. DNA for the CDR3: TGTGCCAGCAGCTTAACCCCGTCCGGCGAGCAGTACTTC.